The subject of this entry is one TCR beta chain. The assay was immunoSEQ multiplex PCR, and TCRdb's table has in-frame clones only and misses some. Here the sample spans about 260,000 clones, about nine tenths being singletons. This sample was taken from a study of blood T cell repertoires in COVID-19. Before they entered the study, exposed participants had met a COVID-19 case within 2 weeks. The sequence was obtained from a man aged 45-65 years who had been exposed to COVID-19. Material: PBMCs or T cells enriched from blood (not recorded which).

DNA of the CDR3: TGCAGCGTCGCGCGGGGAGCCCATGAAAAACTGTTTTTT. It codes for CSVARGAHEKLFF. The chain has TRBV29-1 and TRBJ1-4; D remains unclear. The CDR3 runs to 13 residues. The germline CDR1 and CDR2 sequences are SQVTM and ANQGSEA. The ends were cut back, 6 bases at V and 6 bases at J, with 14 bases in the middle. Variable domain in full (rest from reference TRBV29-1 and TRBJ1-4): SAVISQKPSRDICQRGTSLTIQCQVDSQVTMMFWYRQQPGQSLTLIATANQGSEATYESGFVIDKFPISRPNLTFSTLTVSNMSPEDSSIYLCSVARGAHEKLFFGSGTQLSVL.